The rows below give T cell receptor beta chains drawn from one sample of a study of early T cells in non-severe SARS-CoV-2 infection. TCRdb ran MiXCR on the 5' RACE reads and lists one entry per CDR3 protein. This table holds about 56,000 distinct CDR3 sequences, about 10% found once. Sequences were obtained from whole blood. These receptors originate from an adult who was a healthcare worker with PCR-confirmed SARS-CoV-2 infection or an uninfected control (not recorded which). Each CDR3 is given with its conserved first and last residue. Each record gives: J gene, V gene, clone size, D gene, CDR3 DNA, CDR3 protein. The D gene is left open where the match is weak. The size entry is marked missing in some rows and otherwise reads once, few, many or a size class.

TRBJ2-5 | TRBV6-5 | . | . | TGTGCCAGCAGTTCGCCAGGGCAAGAGACCCAGTACTTC | CASSSPGQETQYF
TRBJ2-7 | TRBV6-5 | many | . | TGTGCCAGCAGTTCCCAGGGGGAGCAGTACTTC | CASSSQGEQYF
TRBJ1-6 | TRBV6-5 | few | . | TGTGCCAGCAGTTCACGACAGGTCTATAATTCACCCCTCCACTTT | CASSSRQVYNSPLHF
TRBJ2-5 | TRBV10-3 | once | . | TGTGCCATCAGTGAGTCGGACGGGGTCCAGTACTTC | CAISESDGVQYF
TRBJ1-1 | TRBV6-5 | many | . | TGTGCCAGCAGTTCCGACGTAAAGAACACTGAAGCTTTCTTT | CASSSDVKNTEAFF
TRBJ2-3 | TRBV2 | . | . | TGTGCCAGCAACCAACGCGGCGGGGATACGCAGTATTTT | CASNQRGGDTQYF
TRBJ2-3 | TRBV11-2 | . | . | TGTGCCAGCAGCTTAGGTGAAGATACGCAGTATTTT | CASSLGEDTQYF
TRBJ2-1 | TRBV18 | once | . | TGTGCCAGCTCAGCGGAGTTAGCGACCTCCTACAATGAGCAGTTCTTC | CASSAELATSYNEQFF
TRBJ2-7 | TRBV5-4 | many | . | TGTGCCAGCAGCTTGTTTGGTGGGCGTAGGGAGCAGTACTTC | CASSLFGGRREQYF
TRBJ2-7 | TRBV11-2 | few | TRBD1 | TGTGCCAGCAGCTGGACAGGGGCCTCCTACGAGCAGTACTTC | CASSWTGASYEQYF
TRBJ2-1 | TRBV5-1 | . | . | TGCGCCAGCAGGGAGGGGGCGCCTGAGCAGTTCTTC | CASREGAPEQFF
TRBJ1-4 | TRBV7-2 | many | TRBD1 | TGTGCCAGCAGCTTAGGGACAGGTGATGAAAAACTGTTTTTT | CASSLGTGDEKLFF
TRBJ1-2 | TRBV9 | few | TRBD1 | TGTGCCAGCACCCGGTCTTCAGGGGGATATGGCTACACCTTC | CASTRSSGGYGYTF
TRBJ2-5 | TRBV20-1 | . | TRBD1 | TGCAGTGCTCATTCAGGGGGAAAGACCCAGTACTTC | CSAHSGGKTQYF
TRBJ2-3 | TRBV6-1 | . | . | TGTGCCAGCAGTGGATTGACAGGTGCAGATACGCAGTATTTT | CASSGLTGADTQYF
TRBJ2-7 | TRBV11-2 | many | TRBD2 | TGTGCCAGCAGCCCCCGAGATGGAGCGGGAGGCACCTACGAGCAGTACTTC | CASSPRDGAGGTYEQYF
TRBJ1-4 | TRBV29-1 | many | TRBD1 | TGCAGCGTTATCGACAGGGCTGAAAAACTGTTTTTT | CSVIDRAEKLFF
TRBJ1-3 | TRBV30 | many | . | TGTGCCTGGGACTTGGGACTCTCCGGAAACACCATATATTTT | CAWDLGLSGNTIYF
TRBJ1-2 | TRBV24-1 | . | . | TGTGCCACCAGTGATGCAGGGAGGGGAAACTATGGCTACACCTTC | CATSDAGRGNYGYTF
TRBJ1-2 | TRBV29-1 | many | . | TGCAGCGGTACATCTAACTATGGCTACACCTTC | CSGTSNYGYTF
TRBJ2-7 | TRBV4-1 | many | . | TGCGCCAGCAGCCAAGGCGGGGCCGCTGGCTACGAGCAGTACTTC | CASSQGGAAGYEQYF
TRBJ1-6 | TRBV11-2 | few | . | TGTGCCAGCAGCTTGGGGGGCGTGGATTCACCCCTCCACTTT | CASSLGGVDSPLHF
TRBJ2-5 | TRBV4-3 | many | TRBD1 | TGCGCCAGCAGCCAATCGACAGGGAATTACCAAGAGACCCAGTACTTC | CASSQSTGNYQETQYF
TRBJ2-5 | TRBV29-1 | few | . | TGCAGCGTTGGGGAAGAGACCCAGTACTTC | CSVGEETQYF
TRBJ1-1 | TRBV20-1 | many | . | TGCAGTGCTAGCCCCCAATCTGGGGGAAGCACTGAAGCTTTCTTT | CSASPQSGGSTEAFF
TRBJ2-7 | TRBV6-2/TRBV6-3 | many | TRBD2 | TGTGCCAGCAGTCCGTCTACGGGGAGGGGAGTTCTCGAGCAGTACTTC | CASSPSTGRGVLEQYF
TRBJ2-1 | TRBV4-2 | few | . | TGTGCCAGCAGCCAAGGGTCAGGAGGGACCAATGAGCAGTTCTTC | CASSQGSGGTNEQFF
TRBJ2-5 | TRBV7-2 | few | . | TGTGCCAGCAGCCCCGGGGGCAGGAGGTTCCAAGAGACCCAGTACTTC | CASSPGGRRFQETQYF
TRBJ2-3 | TRBV3-1 | . | TRBD2 | TGTGCCAGCAGCCGAAGGGGACTAGCGGTACTTAGCACAGATACGCAGTATTTT | CASSRRGLAVLSTDTQYF
TRBJ1-1 | TRBV14 | . | . | TGTGCCAGCAGCCTGGACTTAGGGCGAGCTTTCTTT | CASSLDLGRAFF
TRBJ2-3 | TRBV7-7 | many | TRBD2 | TGTGCTAGCAGCTTAGCGGGGGAAGATACGCAGTATTTT | CASSLAGEDTQYF
TRBJ2-2 | TRBV6-6 | few | TRBD1 | TGTGCCAGCAGTGTCCCGGGACAGGGAGTGGCGAACACCGGGGAGCTGTTTTTT | CASSVPGQGVANTGELFF
TRBJ2-3 | TRBV5-1 | many | TRBD2 | TGCGCCAGCAGCTTGTGGGGACTAGCGGCTAGAGGTGATACGCAGTATTTT | CASSLWGLAARGDTQYF
TRBJ2-3 | TRBV18 | . | . | TGTGCCAGCGCCGGTCCTGGAGGCGGGACCTCTAGCACAGATACGCAGTATTTT | CASAGPGGGTSSTDTQYF
TRBJ2-3 | TRBV9 | . | . | TGTGCCAGCACCCCGGTGGGCACCTTCACAGATACGCAGTATTTT | CASTPVGTFTDTQYF
TRBJ1-1 | TRBV5-1 | . | TRBD1 | TGCGCCAGCAGCTTCTCCGGGACAGGGAACACTGAAGCTTTCTTT | CASSFSGTGNTEAFF
TRBJ2-1 | TRBV20-1 | many | . | TGCAGTGCGGGACTTTCAAACTACAATGAGCAGTTCTTC | CSAGLSNYNEQFF
TRBJ2-1 | TRBV7-2 | many | TRBD2 | TGTGCCAGCAGCTTAGTCGGACTAGCTATAGATGAGCAGTTCTTC | CASSLVGLAIDEQFF
TRBJ1-4 | TRBV12-3/TRBV12-4 | once | . | TGTGCCAGCAGCCCCGTTTACATGTGGGAAAAACTGTTTTTT | CASSPVYMWEKLFF
TRBJ1-5 | TRBV5-5 | . | . | TGTGCCAGCAGCAATTTAGTCCGGGCCCCCCCCCAGCATTTT | CASSNLVRAPPQHF
TRBJ1-5 | TRBV6-6 | . | TRBD1 | TGTGCCAGCAGTAGCCGGGACAGGGATAGCAATCAGCCCCAGCATTTT | CASSSRDRDSNQPQHF
TRBJ2-5 | TRBV28 | . | . | TGTGCCAGCAGTCCCTGGGAGACCCAGTACTTC | CASSPWETQYF
TRBJ1-4 | TRBV7-9 | . | . | TGTGCCAGCAGCGATGTAACCTGGCCACCAAATGAAAAACTGTTTTTT | CASSDVTWPPNEKLFF
TRBJ2-1 | TRBV6-1 | many | TRBD2 | TGTGCCAGCATTGGACGACTAGCGGGACTTGGCAATGAGCAGTTCTTC | CASIGRLAGLGNEQFF
TRBJ2-3 | TRBV3-1 | few | . | TGTGCCAGCAGCCAAGAGACAGATACGCAGTATTTT | CASSQETDTQYF
TRBJ2-1 | TRBV6-6 | few | . | TGTGCCAGCAGAGGGGAATCCTACAATGAGCAGTTCTTC | CASRGESYNEQFF
TRBJ1-1 | TRBV20-1 | many | . | TGCAGTGCCCCGGTGGGGGGCACTGAAGCTTTCTTT | CSAPVGGTEAFF
TRBJ2-2 | TRBV9 | . | . | TGTGCCAGCAGCGGGACCCAGAGAACCTCAGGCGGGGAGCTGTTTTTT | CASSGTQRTSGGELFF
TRBJ2-7 | TRBV2 | few | . | TGTGCCAGCAGCGGACAGTACTCCTACGAGCAGTACTTC | CASSGQYSYEQYF
TRBJ2-7 | TRBV6-6 | few | . | TGTGCCAGCAGTTACTCGAGTTCCTACGAGCAGTACTTC | CASSYSSSYEQYF
TRBJ2-7 | TRBV13 | many | TRBD1 | TGTGCCAGCAGTTTAAGACAGGGTGGGTCCTACGAGCAGTACTTC | CASSLRQGGSYEQYF
TRBJ2-3 | TRBV7-9 | . | . | TGTGCCAGCAGCTTAAGACAAGCCACAGATACGCAGTATTTT | CASSLRQATDTQYF
TRBJ2-1 | TRBV20-1 | many | . | TGCAGTGCGGCCCGAGCCGGTGAGCAGTTCTTC | CSAARAGEQFF
TRBJ2-3 | TRBV3-1 | . | TRBD2 | TGTGCCAGCAGCCACCGGACTAGCGGGGGTAGGGGCACAGATACGCAGTATTTT | CASSHRTSGGRGTDTQYF